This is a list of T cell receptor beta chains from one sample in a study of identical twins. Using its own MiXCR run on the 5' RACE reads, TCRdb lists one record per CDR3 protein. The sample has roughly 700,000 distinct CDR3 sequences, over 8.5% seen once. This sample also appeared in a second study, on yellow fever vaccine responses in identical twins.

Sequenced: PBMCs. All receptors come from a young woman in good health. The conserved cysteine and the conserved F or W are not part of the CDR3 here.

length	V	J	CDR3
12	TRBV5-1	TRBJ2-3	ASSSRDPGDTQY
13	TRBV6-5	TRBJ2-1	ASSYSSSGGDEQF
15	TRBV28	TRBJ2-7	ASSSGQGGGPSYEQY
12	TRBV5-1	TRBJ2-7	ASSGGLLSYEQY
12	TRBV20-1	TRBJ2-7	SARSDRFAYEQY
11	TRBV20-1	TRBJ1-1	SARETGRTEAF
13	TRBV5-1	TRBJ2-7	ASSLDPPGVGEQY
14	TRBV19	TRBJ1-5	ASSDLGTGKNQPQH
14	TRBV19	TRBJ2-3	ASSIPSGGGTDTQY
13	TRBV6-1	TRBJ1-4	ASSTTAGRNEKLF
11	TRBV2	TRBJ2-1	ASRVYLYNEQF
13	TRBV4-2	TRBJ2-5	ASSQEGTSQETQY
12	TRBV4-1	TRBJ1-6	ASSQESHGSPLH
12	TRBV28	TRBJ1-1	ASRWGATNTEAF
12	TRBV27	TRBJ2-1	ASRGQGATNEQF
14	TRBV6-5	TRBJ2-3	ASSYSTDRSTDTQY
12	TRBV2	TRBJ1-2	ASPGQSFSDGYT
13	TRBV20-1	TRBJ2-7	SARDLAGGVNEQY
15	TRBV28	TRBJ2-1	ASRRAYRGLPANEQF
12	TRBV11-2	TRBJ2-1	ASSPSSAGREQF
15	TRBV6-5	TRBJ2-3	ASSYRGSGTSTDTQY
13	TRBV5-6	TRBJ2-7	ASRERGRSSYEQY
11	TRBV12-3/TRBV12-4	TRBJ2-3	ASSLDFTDTQY
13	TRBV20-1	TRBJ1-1	SARDQRAVNTEAF